Below, one T cell receptor beta chain is given with its context. Antigen: not known. The CDR3 contains 18 residues. Germline-derived CDR1 and CDR2 are MRHNA and SNTAGT. V trimming: 4 bases; J trimming: 0 bases; junction bases outside the gene matches: 11. Method: immunoSEQ multiplex PCR; TCRdb's copy keeps in-frame clones and lacks some. The table has under 150,000 clones, approximately 88% seen once. The data originate from a study of T cell responses to AZD1222 COVID-19 vaccine. General study points: Among the donors, most were white British and more were female, and clonal diversity was possibly underestimated. It was only a handful of AZD1222 recipients who were seropositive at baseline. Nearly half of unique spike-specific TCRs reportedly avoided B.1.351 and B.1.1.7 mutated regions.

The analysis combined second doses at about 4 or about 12 weeks. This rearrangement joins TRBV6-4 to TRBJ1-4, with 7 bases aligning to TRBD1. Specimen: peripheral blood, collected 28 days after the second AZD1222 dose. This clonotype was obtained from an adult who received the AZD1222 COVID-19 vaccine. CDR3 DNA sequence: TGTGCCAGCAGTGTACTACCGGGACAGAACACAACTAATGAAAAACTGTTTTTT. Its protein is CASSVLPGQNTTNEKLFF.